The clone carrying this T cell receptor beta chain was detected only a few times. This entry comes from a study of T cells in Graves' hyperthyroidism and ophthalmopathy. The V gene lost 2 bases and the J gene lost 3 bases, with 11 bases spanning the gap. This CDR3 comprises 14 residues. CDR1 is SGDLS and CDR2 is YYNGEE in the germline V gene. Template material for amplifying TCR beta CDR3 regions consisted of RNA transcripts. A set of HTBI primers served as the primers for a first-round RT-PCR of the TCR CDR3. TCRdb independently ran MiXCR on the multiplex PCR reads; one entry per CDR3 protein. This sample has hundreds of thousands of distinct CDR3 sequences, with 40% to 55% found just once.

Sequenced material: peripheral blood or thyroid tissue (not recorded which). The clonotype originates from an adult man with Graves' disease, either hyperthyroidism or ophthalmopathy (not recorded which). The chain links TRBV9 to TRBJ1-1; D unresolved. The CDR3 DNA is TGTGCCAGCAGCGTGAGCCCCCAGGACACTGAAGCTTTCTTT. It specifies CASSVSPQDTEAFF. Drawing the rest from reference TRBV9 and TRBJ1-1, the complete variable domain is DSGVTQTPKHLITATGQRVTLRCSPRSGDLSVYWYQQSLDQGLQFLIQYYNGEERAKGNILERFSAQQFPDLHSELNLSSLELGDSALYFCASSVSPQDTEAFFGQGTRLTVV.